This TCR beta chain was sequenced for a study of T cells in Graves' hyperthyroidism and ophthalmopathy. Regarding the study as a whole: Clonotypes that were expanded in thyroid above 0.001 mostly appeared in blood too.

Together with thyroid ultrasound, orbital computed tomography, serum thyroxine and TRAb, clinical symptoms were used for diagnoses. Fresh peripheral blood, roughly 10 ml, was the source of the PBMCs. This clonotype was seen a handful of times. Antigen: not known. Amplified TCR beta CDR3 regions derived from RNA transcripts. With the HTBI primer set, the TCR CDR3 went through a first round of RT-PCR. TCRdb called the multiplex PCR reads again in MiXCR, with one record for every CDR3 protein. This sample has 200,000 to 250,000 distinct CDR3 sequences, with about a sixth found just once. Germline CDR1 SGDLS, CDR2 YYNGEE. The ends lost 3 bases at V and 6 bases at J; junction bases unmatched: 11. The CDR3 sequence is 16 residues long.

The sample comprised blood. This sequence joins TRBV9 and TRBJ2-7, with 11 bases identical to TRBD2. The receptor was isolated from a woman aged 50 to 60 with Graves' hyperthyroidism. DNA of the CDR3: TGTGCCAGCAGCGCGCCCGGGACTAGCGGCTCCGGCGAGCAGTACTTC. This gives the protein CASSAPGTSGSGEQYF.